Sequencing of this T cell receptor beta chain was carried out in a study of T cell responses to AZD1222 COVID-19 vaccine. The study, taken as a whole, reports: Donors skewed white British and female; clonal diversity was possibly underestimated.

Investigators merged groups given second doses at roughly 4 or roughly 12 weeks. A remark on this clone: Its antigen is currently unknown.

Produced via immunoSEQ multiplex PCR; TCRdb's table is partial and in-frame only. This table has roughly 150,000 clones, 90% appearing once. The CDR3 totals 16 residues. CDR1 and CDR2 from the germline V gene are SEHNR and FQNEAQ (reference sequence). J was trimmed by 3 bases and V by 2 bases; bases with no gene match: 4. Material: peripheral blood, obtained 28 days after the second AZD1222 dose. The sequence was obtained from an adult who received the AZD1222 COVID-19 vaccine. The V gene is TRBV7-9, the J gene TRBJ2-1; TRBD2 aligns across 10 bases. CDR3 in amino acids: CASSLHLAGVYNEQFF. The CDR3, as DNA: TGTGCCAGCAGCTTACATCTAGCGGGAGTCTACAATGAGCAGTTCTTC.